This entry concerns a single T cell receptor beta chain. What it binds is unknown. These data originate in a study of T cell responses to AZD1222 COVID-19 vaccine. Turning to the study itself: Doses given second, at about 4 or about 12 weeks, were pooled. Study results and caveats: Regions 160-218 and 743-854 dominated among vaccine-associated CD4 TCRs spanning spike. Researchers took repertoire samples only after the peak T cell response had come.

Profiling relied on immunoSEQ multiplex PCR, and the TCRdb table lists in-frame clones only, not all of them. Among 95,000 to 110,000 clones listed, roughly 87% were seen once. There are 13 residues in the CDR3. Between the trimmed V and J ends, which lost 1 base and 3 bases, there was a span of 8 bases. Germline CDR1 reads SGHRS; CDR2 reads YFSETQ. The rearrangement uses TRBV5-1 and TRBJ2-7; tentative D call: TRBD1 (5 bases). Specimen: peripheral blood, collected on day 0 of AZD1222 vaccination. The receptor comes from an adult in good health. CDR3 in DNA: TGCGCCAGCAGCTTGTCCACAGGCTACGAGCAGTACTTC. Protein sequence: CASSLSTGYEQYF.